Listed here is a single T cell receptor (beta chain). Its antigen remains unidentified. The sample belongs to a study of shared clonotypes between healthy human individuals. The overall study: Donors were two women and a few men aged 18 to 49. The study, taken as a whole, reports: Naive CD4 clonotypes overlapped across a handful of donors at around 5%.

Assay: immunoSEQ multiplex PCR; the TCRdb copy retains only in-frame clones and omits some. The table records about 2 million clones, about 95% of them present only once. Only CD45RO-negative cells positively selected for CCR7 counted as naive CD8 cells, so terminally differentiated effector memory CD45RA+ cells were excluded. Donors were healthy HIV-negative adults without recent acute infections or vaccinations. Each sample came from a Caucasian adult donor living in Nashville, Tennessee. Trimming removed 1 base at V and 7 bases at J, with 14 bases between. CDR1 SGHVS and CDR2 FQNEAQ come from the germline V gene. The CDR3 runs 14 residues.

The J gene is TRBJ2-7, the V gene TRBV7-8; D is unclear. Source material: naive CD8+ T cells sorted from blood. The TCR was taken from a man aged 18 to 30 in good health. The CDR3 coding sequence is TGTGCCAGCAGCTTAGAAATTCCTCCTGCGGAGCAGTACTTC. Translated, it gives CASSLEIPPAEQYF.